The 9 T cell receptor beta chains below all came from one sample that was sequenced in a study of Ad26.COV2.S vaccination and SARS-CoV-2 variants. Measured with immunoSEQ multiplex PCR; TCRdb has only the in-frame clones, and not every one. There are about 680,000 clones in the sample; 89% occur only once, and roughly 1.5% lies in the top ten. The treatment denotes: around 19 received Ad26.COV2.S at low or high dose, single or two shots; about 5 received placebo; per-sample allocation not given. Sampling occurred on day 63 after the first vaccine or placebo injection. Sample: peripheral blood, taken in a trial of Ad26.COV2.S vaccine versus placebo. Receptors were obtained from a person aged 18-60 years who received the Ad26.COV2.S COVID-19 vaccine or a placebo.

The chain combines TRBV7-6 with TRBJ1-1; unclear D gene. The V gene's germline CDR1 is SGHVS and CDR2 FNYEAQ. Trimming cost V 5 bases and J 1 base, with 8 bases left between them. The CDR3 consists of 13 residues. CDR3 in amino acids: CASSRGSNTEAFF. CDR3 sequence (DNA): TGTGCCAGCAGCCGAGGATCGAACACTGAAGCTTTCTTT.

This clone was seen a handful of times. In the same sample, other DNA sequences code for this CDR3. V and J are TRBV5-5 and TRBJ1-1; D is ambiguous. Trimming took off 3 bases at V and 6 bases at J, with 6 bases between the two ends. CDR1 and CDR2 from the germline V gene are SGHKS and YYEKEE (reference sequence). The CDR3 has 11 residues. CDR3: CASSSWAEAFF. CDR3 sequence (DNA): TGTGCCAGCAGCTCCTGGGCTGAAGCTTTCTTT.

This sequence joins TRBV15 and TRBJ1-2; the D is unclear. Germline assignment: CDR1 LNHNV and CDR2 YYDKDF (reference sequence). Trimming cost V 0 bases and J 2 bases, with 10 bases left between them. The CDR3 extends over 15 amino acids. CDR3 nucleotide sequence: TGTGCCACCAGCAGAGAATTAGACAAGAACTATGGCTACACCTTC. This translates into CATSRELDKNYGYTF.

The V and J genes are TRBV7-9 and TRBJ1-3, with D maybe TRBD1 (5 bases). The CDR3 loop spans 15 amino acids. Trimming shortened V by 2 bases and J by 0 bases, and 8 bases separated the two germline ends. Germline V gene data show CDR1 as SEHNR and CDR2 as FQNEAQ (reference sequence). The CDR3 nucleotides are TGTGCCAGCAGCTTAAGGGGTCCCTCTGGAAACACCATATATTTT. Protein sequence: CASSLRGPSGNTIYF.

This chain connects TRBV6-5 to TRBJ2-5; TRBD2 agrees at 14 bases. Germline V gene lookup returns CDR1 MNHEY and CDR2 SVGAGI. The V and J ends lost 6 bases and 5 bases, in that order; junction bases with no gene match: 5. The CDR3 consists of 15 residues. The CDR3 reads CASSRLAGGEETQYF. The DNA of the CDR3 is TGTGCCAGCAGCAGACTAGCGGGAGGGGAGGAGACCCAGTACTTC.

Here the CDR3 DNA reads TGCAGCGTTGGAAACGGAGGCCAAGAGACCCAGTACTTC. The encoded protein is CSVGNGGQETQYF. The V and J genes are TRBV29-1 and TRBJ2-5, with D possibly being TRBD2 (5 bases). Trimming left V 4 bases short and J 1 base short, with 10 bases between. The CDR3 spans 13 residues. From germline, CDR1 is SQVTM and CDR2 ANQGSEA.

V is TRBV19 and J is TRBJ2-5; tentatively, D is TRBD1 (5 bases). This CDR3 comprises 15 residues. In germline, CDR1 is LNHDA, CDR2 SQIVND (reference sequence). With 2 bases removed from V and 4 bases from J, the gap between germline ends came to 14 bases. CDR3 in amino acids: CASSISQGVRETQYF. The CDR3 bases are TGTGCCAGTAGTATAAGCCAGGGTGTGAGAGAGACCCAGTACTTC.

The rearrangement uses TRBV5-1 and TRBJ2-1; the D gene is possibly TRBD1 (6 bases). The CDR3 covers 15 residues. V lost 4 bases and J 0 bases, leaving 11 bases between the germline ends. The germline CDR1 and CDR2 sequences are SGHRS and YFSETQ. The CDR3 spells CASSPRQVSYNEQFF. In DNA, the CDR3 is TGCGCCAGCAGCCCCCGACAGGTCTCCTACAATGAGCAGTTCTTC.

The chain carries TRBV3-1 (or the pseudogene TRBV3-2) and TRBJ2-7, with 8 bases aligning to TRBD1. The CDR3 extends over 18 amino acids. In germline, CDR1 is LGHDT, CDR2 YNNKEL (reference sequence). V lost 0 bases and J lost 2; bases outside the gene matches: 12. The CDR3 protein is CASSQDLPGGYLTYEQYF. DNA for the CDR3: TGTGCCAGCAGCCAAGATTTGCCAGGGGGCTACCTAACCTACGAGCAGTACTTC.